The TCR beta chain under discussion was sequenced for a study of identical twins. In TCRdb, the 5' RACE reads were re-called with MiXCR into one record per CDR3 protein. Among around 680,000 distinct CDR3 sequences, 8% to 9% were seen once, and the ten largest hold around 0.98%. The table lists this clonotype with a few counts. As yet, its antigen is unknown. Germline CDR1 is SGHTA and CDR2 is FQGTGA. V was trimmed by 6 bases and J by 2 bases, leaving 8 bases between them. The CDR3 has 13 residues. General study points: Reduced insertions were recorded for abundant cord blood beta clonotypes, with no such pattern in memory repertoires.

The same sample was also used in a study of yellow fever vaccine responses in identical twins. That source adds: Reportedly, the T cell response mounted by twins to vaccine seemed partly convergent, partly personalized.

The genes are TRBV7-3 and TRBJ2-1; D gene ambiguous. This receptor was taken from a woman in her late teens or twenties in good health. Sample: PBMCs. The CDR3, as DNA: TGTGCCAGCAGTCCCTGGCCCTACAATGAGCAGTTCTTC. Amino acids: CASSPWPYNEQFF.